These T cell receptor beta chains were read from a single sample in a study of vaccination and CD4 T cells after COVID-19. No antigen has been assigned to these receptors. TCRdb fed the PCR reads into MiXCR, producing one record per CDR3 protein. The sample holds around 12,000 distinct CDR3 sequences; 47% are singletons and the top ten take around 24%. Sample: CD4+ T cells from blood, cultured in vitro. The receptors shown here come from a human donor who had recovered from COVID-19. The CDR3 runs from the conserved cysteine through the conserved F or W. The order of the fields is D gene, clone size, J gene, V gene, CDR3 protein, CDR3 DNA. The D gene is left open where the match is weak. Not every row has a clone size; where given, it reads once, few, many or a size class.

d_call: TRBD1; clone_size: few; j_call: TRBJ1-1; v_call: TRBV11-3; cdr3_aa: CASSSGQGENTEAFF; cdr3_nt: TGTGCCAGCAGCTCGGGACAGGGTGAGAACACTGAAGCTTTCTTT
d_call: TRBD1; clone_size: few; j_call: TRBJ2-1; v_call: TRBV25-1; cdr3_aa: CASRDRVNNEQFF; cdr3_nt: TGTGCCAGCAGGGACAGGGTGAACAATGAGCAGTTCTTC
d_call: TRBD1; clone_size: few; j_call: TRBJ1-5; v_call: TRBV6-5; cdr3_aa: CASSYQGGNQPQHF; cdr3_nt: TGTGCCAGCAGTTACCAGGGGGGAAATCAGCCCCAGCATTTT
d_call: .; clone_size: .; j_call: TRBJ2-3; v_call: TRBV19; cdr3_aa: CASSINSGATQYF; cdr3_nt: TGTGCCAGTAGTATAAACTCAGGGGCTACGCAGTATTTT
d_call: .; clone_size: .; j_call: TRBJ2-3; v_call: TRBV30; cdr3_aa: CAWTLGADTQYF; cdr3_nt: TGTGCCTGGACACTCGGCGCAGATACGCAGTATTTT
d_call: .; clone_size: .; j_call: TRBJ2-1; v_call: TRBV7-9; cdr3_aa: CASSSEGGIYSYNEQFF; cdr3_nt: TGTGCCAGCAGCTCTGAAGGCGGGATATACTCCTACAATGAGCAGTTCTTC
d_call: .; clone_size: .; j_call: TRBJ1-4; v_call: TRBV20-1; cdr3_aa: CSATQDSATNEKLFF; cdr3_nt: TGCAGTGCTACCCAGGACAGTGCAACTAATGAAAAACTGTTTTTT
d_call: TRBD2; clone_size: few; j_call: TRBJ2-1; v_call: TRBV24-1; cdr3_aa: CATSDMTSGTFNEQFF; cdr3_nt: TGTGCCACCAGTGATATGACTAGCGGAACTTTCAATGAGCAGTTCTTC
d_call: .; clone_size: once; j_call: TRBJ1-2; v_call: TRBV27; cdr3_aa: CASSLGSPSFYGYTF; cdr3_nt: TGTGCCAGCAGTTTAGGCTCCCCTTCCTTCTATGGCTACACCTTC
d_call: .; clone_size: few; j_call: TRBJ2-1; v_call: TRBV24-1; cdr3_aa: CATSDNLGVHNEQFF; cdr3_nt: TGTGCCACCAGTGACAACCTTGGAGTGCACAATGAGCAGTTCTTC
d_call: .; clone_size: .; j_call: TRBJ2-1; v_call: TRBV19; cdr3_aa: CASALGALSYNEQFF; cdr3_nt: TGTGCCAGCGCCCTGGGAGCCCTATCCTACAATGAGCAGTTCTTC
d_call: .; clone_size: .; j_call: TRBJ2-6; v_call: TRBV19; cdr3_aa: CASSIGSGANVLTF; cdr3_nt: TGTGCCAGTAGTATAGGGTCTGGGGCCAACGTCCTGACTTTC
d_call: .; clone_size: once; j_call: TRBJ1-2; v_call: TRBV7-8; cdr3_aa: CASSLVMGVNYGYTF; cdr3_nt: TGTGCCAGCAGCTTAGTAATGGGGGTTAACTATGGCTACACCTTC
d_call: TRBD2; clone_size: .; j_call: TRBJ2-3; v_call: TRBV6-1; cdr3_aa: CAAKEPGLGTDTQYF; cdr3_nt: TGTGCCGCGAAGGAACCGGGACTAGGCACAGATACGCAGTATTTT
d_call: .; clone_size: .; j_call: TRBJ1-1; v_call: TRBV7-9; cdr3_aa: CASSEVPRGNTEAFF; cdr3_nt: TGTGCCAGCAGCGAAGTCCCTCGGGGGAACACTGAAGCTTTCTTT
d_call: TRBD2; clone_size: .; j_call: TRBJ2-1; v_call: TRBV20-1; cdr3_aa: CSARGASGETYNEQFF; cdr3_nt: TGCAGTGCTAGAGGGGCTAGCGGGGAAACCTACAATGAGCAGTTCTTC
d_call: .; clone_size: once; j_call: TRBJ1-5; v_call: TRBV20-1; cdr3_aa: CSARQSGGNQPQHF; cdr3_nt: TGCAGTGCTAGGCAGTCAGGGGGCAATCAGCCCCAGCATTTT
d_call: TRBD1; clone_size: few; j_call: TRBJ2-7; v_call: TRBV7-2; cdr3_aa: CASSLVGDRTYEQYF; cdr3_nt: TGTGCCAGCAGCTTAGTAGGGGACAGGACCTACGAGCAGTACTTC
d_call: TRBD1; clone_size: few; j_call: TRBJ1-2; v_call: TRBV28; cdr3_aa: CASIVRQGAGYGYTF; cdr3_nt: TGTGCCAGCATTGTCCGGCAGGGGGCAGGCTATGGCTACACCTTC
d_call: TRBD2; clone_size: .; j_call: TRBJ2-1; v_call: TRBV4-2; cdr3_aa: CASSQDPVLAGGLGEQFF; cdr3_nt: TGTGCCAGCAGCCAAGATCCAGTACTAGCGGGAGGGTTAGGTGAGCAGTTCTTC
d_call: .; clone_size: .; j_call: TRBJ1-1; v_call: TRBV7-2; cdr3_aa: CASSLSGPAFF; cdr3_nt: TGTGCCAGCAGCTTATCAGGGCCCGCTTTCTTT
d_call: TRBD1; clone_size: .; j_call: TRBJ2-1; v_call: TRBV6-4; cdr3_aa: CASSKGQGYNEQFF; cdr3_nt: TGTGCCAGCAGTAAAGGACAGGGGTACAATGAGCAGTTCTTC
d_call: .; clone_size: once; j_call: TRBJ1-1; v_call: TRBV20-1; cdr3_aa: CRGAGTMNEAFF; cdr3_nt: TGCAGGGGGGCGGGGACCATGAATGAAGCTTTCTTT
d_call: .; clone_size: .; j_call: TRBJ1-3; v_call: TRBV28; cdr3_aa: CASRLTSGNTIYF; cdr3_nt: TGTGCCAGCAGACTCACCTCTGGAAACACCATATATTTT
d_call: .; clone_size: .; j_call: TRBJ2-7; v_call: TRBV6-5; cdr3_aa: CASSSGVEQYF; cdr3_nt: TGTGCCAGCAGTTCCGGAGTCGAGCAGTACTTC
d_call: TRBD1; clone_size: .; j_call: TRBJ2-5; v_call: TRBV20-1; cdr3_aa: CSAHRDSEQETQYF; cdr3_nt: TGCAGTGCTCACCGGGACAGCGAACAAGAGACCCAGTACTTC
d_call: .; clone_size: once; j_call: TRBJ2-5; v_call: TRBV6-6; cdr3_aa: CASSYSTAKETQYF; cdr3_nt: TGTGCCAGCAGTTACTCGACGGCTAAAGAGACCCAGTACTTC
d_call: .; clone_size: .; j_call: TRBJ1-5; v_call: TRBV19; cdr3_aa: CASSRQVYSNQPQHF; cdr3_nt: TGTGCCAGTAGTCGACAGGTCTATAGCAATCAGCCCCAGCATTTT
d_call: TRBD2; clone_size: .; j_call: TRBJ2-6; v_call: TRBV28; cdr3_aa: CASNSGGLDPWGANVLTF; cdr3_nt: TGTGCCAGCAACTCGGGAGGCCTTGACCCTTGGGGGGCCAACGTCCTGACTTTC
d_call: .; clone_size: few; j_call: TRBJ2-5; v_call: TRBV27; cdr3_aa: CASSLLGPRETQYF; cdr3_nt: TGTGCCAGCAGTTTATTGGGTCCCAGGGAGACCCAGTACTTC
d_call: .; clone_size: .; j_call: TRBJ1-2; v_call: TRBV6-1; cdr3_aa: CASSGDTRRTYTF; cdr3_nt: TGTGCCAGCAGTGGGGACACAAGGCGAACGTACACCTTC
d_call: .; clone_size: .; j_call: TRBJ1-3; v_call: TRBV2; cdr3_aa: CASQGGGNTIYF; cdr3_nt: TGTGCCAGCCAGGGTGGTGGAAACACCATATATTTT
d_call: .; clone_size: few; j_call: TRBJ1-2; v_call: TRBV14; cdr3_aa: CASSQASNYGYTF; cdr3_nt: TGTGCCAGCAGCCAAGCTAGCAACTATGGCTACACCTTC
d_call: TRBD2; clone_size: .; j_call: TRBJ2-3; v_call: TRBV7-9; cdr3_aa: CASSNSGRMSTDTQYF; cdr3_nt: TGTGCCAGCAGTAATAGCGGGAGAATGAGCACAGATACGCAGTATTTT
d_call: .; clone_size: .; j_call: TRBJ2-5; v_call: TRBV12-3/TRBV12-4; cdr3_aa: CASSLADSPQTQYF; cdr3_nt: TGTGCCAGCAGTTTAGCGGACAGCCCGCAGACCCAGTACTTC
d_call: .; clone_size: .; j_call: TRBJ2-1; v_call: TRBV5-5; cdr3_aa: CASSSDRGNEQFF; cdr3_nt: TGTGCCAGCAGCTCAGACCGGGGTAATGAGCAGTTCTTC
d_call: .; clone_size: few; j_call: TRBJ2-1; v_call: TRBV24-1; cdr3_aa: CATTEAGYNEQFF; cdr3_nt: TGTGCCACCACCGAAGCAGGTTACAATGAGCAGTTCTTC
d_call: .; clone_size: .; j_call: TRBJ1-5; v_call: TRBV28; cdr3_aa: CASRQDSNQPQHF; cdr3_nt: TGTGCCAGCAGACAAGATAGCAATCAGCCCCAGCATTTT
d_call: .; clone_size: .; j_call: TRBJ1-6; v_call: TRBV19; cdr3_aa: CASSTRTLSSYNSPLHF; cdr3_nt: TGTGCCAGTAGTACCCGGACACTCAGCTCCTATAATTCACCCCTCCACTTT
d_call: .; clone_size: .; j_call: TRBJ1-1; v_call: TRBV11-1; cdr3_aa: CASSLGTGNTEAFF; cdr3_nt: TGTGCCAGCAGCCTAGGGACCGGGAACACTGAAGCTTTCTTT
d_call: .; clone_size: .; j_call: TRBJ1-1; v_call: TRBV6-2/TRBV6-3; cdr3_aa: CASSSRLENTEAFF; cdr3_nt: TGTGCCAGCAGTTCCCGACTGGAGAACACTGAAGCTTTCTTT
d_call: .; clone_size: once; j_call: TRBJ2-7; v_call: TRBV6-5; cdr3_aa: CASSYSGVYHEQYF; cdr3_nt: TGTGCCAGCAGTTACTCGGGGGTTTACCACGAGCAGTACTTC
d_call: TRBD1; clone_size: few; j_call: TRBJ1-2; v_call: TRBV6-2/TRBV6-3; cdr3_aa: CASTVEDRAGYTF; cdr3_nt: TGTGCCAGCACCGTTGAGGACAGGGCTGGCTACACCTTC